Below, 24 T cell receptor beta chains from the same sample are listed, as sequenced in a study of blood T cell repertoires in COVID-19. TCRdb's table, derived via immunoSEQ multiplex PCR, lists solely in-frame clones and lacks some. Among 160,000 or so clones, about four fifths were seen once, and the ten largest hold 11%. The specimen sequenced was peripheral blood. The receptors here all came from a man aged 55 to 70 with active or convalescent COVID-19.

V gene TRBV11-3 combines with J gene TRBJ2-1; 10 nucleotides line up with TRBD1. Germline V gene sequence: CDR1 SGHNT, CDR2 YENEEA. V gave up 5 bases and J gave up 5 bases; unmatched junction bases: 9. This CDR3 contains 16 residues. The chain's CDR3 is CASSLHGQGVDNEQFF. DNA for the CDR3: TGTGCCAGCAGCCTTCACGGACAGGGGGTGGACAATGAGCAGTTCTTC.

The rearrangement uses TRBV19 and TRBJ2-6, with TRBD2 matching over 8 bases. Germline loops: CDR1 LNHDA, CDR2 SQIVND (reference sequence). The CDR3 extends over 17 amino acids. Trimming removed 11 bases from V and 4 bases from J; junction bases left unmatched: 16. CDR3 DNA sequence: TGTGCCTCCCTGCCCGGGGGGGCCTTGTCGGGGGCCAACGTCCTGACTTTC. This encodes CASLPGGALSGANVLTF.

CDR3 nucleotide sequence: TGTGCCAGCAGGCAGGCGTACGAGCAGTACTTC. Protein product: CASRQAYEQYF. The gene calls are TRBV6-5 and TRBJ2-7; D not certain. V shed 6 bases and J shed 4 bases, with 7 bases lying between them. The germline V gene encodes CDR1 MNHEY and CDR2 SVGAGI. The CDR3 has 11 residues.

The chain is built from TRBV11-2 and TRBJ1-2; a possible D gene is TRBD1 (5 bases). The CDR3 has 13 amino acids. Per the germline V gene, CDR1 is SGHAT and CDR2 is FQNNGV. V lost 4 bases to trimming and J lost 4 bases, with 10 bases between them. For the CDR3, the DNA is TGTGCCAGCAGCTCCGGGGGGATCTATGGCTACACCTTC. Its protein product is CASSSGGIYGYTF. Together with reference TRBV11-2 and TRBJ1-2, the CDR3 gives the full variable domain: EAGVAQSPRYKIIEKRQSVAFWCNPISGHATLYWYQQILGQGPKLLIQFQNNGVVDDSQLPKDRFSAERLKGVDSTLKIQPAKLEDSAVYLCASSSGGIYGYTFGSGTRLTVV.

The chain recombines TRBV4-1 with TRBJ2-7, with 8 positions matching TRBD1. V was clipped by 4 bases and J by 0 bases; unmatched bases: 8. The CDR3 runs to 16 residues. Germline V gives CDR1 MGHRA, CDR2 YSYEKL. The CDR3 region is CASSPSSQGASYEQYF. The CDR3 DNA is TGCGCCAGCAGCCCCAGTTCCCAGGGGGCCTCCTACGAGCAGTACTTC.

The CDR3 nucleotides are TGTGCCAGCAGTGAAACGGGGATGGGCTATGGCTACACCTTC. It is translated as CASSETGMGYGYTF. The chain carries TRBV25-1 and TRBJ1-2; D not certain. This CDR3 is 14 amino acids long. Trimming removed 2 bases from V and 4 bases from J, with 11 bases in between. Germline CDR1 and CDR2: MGHDK and SYGVNS.

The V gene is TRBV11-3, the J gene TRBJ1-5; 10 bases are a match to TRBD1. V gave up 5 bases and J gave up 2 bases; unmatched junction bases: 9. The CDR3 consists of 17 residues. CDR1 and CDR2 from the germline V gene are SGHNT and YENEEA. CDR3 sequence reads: CASSVRQGACCNQPQHF. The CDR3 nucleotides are TGTGCCAGCAGCGTCCGACAGGGGGCTTGTTGCAATCAGCCCCAGCATTTT. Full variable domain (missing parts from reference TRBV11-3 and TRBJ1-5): EAGVVQSPRYKIIEKKQPVAFWCNPISGHNTLYWYLQNLGQGPELLIRYENEEAVDDSQLPKDRFSAERLKGVDSTLKIQPAELGDSAVYLCASSVRQGACCNQPQHFGDGTRLSIL.

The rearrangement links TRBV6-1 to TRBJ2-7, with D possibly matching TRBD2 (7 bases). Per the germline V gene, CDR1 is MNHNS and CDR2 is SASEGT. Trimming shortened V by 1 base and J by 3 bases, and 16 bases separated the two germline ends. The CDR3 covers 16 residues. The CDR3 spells CASSEGLGGLYYEQYF. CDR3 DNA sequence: TGTGCCAGCAGTGAAGGTTTGGGGGGGCTTTACTACGAGCAGTACTTC.

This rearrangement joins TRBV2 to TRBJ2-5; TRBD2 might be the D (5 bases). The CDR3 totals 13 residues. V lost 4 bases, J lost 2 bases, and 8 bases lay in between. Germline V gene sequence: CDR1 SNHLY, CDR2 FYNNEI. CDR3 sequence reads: CASSVERQETQYF. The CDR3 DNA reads TGTGCCAGCAGTGTGGAGCGGCAAGAGACCCAGTACTTC. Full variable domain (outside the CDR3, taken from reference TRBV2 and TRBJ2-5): EPEVTQTPSHQVTQMGQEVILRCVPISNHLYFYWYRQILGQKVEFLVSFYNNEISEKSEIFDDQFSVERPDGSNFTLKIRSTKLEDSAMYFCASSVERQETQYFGPGTRLLVL.

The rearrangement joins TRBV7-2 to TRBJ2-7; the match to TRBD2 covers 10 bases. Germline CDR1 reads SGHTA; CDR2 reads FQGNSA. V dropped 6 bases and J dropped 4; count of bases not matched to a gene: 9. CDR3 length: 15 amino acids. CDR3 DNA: TGTGCCAGCAGGTCACCAGAAGCGGGAGGGTACGAGCAGTACTTC. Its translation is CASRSPEAGGYEQYF.

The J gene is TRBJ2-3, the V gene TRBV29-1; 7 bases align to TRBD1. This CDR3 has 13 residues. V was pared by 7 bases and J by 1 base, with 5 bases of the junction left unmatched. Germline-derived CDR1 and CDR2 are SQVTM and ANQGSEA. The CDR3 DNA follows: TGCAGCGGCACCACAGGGGGCACAGATACGCAGTATTTT. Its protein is CSGTTGGTDTQYF.

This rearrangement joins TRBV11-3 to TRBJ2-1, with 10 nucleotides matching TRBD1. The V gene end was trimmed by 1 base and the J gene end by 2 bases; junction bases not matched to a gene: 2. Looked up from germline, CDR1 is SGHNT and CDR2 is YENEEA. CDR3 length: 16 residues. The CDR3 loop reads CASSLGGTGAYNEQFF. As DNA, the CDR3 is TGTGCCAGCAGCTTAGGCGGGACAGGGGCCTACAATGAGCAGTTCTTC.

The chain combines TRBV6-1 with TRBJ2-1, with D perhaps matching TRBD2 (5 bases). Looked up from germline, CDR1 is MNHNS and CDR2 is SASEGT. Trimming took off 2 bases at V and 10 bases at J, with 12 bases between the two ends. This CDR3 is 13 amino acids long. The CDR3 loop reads CASSETLVREQFF. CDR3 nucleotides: TGTGCCAGCAGTGAAACACTAGTGCGGGAGCAGTTCTTC.

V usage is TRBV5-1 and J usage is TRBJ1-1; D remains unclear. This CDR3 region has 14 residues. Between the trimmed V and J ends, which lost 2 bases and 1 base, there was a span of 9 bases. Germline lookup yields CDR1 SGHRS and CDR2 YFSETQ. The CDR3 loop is CASSFDFQNTEAFF. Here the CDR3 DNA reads TGCGCCAGCAGCTTTGACTTCCAGAACACTGAAGCTTTCTTT.

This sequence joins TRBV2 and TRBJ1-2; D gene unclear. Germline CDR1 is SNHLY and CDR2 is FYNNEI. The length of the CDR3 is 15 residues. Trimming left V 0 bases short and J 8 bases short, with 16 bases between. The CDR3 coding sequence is TGTGCCAGCAGTGAAGCATTAAGGGAGGCTAGGGGCTACACCTTC. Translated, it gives CASSEALREARGYTF.

The chain's CDR3 is CASSISRQGKNIQYF. CDR3 in DNA: TGTGCCAGTAGTATCTCCCGGCAGGGGAAAAACATTCAGTACTTC. The genes are TRBV19 and TRBJ2-4, with D perhaps matching TRBD1 (6 bases). The length of the CDR3 is 15 residues. Trimming took 3 bases from V and 4 from J, leaving 13 bases between them. Germline V gene data show CDR1 as LNHDA and CDR2 as SQIVND (reference sequence).

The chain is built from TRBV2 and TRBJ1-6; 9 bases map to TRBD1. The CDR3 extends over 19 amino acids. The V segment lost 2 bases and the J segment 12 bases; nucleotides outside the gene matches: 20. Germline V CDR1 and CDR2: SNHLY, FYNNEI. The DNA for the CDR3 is TGTGCCAGCAGTGAAAGCGCTACCCGATGGACAGGGGATGGTAGACCCCTCCACTTT. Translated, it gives CASSESATRWTGDGRPLHF.

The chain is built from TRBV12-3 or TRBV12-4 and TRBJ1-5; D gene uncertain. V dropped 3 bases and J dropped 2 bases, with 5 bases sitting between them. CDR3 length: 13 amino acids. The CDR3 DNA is TGTGCCAGCAGTTTTGCGGGCAATCAGCCCCAGCATTTT. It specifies CASSFAGNQPQHF.

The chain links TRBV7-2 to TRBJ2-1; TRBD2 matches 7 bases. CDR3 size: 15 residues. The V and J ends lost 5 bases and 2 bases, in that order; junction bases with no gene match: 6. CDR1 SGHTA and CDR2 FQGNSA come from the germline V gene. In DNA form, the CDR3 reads TGTGCCAGCAGCCTCCGGGGGGACCCCTACAATGAGCAGTTCTTC. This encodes CASSLRGDPYNEQFF.

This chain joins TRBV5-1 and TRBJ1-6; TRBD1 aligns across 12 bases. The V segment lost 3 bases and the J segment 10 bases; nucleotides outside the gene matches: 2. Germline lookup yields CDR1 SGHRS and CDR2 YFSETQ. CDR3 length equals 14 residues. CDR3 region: CASSWGTGGSPLHF. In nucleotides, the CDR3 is TGCGCCAGCAGCTGGGGGACAGGGGGCTCACCCCTCCACTTT.

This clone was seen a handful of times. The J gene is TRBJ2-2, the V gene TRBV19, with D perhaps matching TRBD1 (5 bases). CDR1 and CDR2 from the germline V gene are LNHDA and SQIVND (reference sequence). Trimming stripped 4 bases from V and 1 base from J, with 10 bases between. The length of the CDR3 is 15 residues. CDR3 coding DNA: TGTGCCAGTAGTAAGGGGTTGGGGAACACCGGGGAGCTGTTTTTT. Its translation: CASSKGLGNTGELFF.

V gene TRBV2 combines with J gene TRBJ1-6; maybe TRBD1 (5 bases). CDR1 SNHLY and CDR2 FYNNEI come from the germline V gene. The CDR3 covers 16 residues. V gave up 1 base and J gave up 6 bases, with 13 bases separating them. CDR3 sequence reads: CASSEVSGQGNSPLHF. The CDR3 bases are TGTGCCAGCAGTGAAGTGAGCGGGCAGGGTAATTCACCCCTCCACTTT. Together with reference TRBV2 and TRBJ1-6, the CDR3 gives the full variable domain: EPEVTQTPSHQVTQMGQEVILRCVPISNHLYFYWYRQILGQKVEFLVSFYNNEISEKSEIFDDQFSVERPDGSNFTLKIRSTKLEDSAMYFCASSEVSGQGNSPLHFGNGTRLTVT.

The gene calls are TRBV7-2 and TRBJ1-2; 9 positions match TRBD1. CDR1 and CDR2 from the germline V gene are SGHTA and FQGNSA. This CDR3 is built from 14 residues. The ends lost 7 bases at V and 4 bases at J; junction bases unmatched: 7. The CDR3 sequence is CASIQPGQGYGYTF. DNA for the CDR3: TGTGCCAGCATCCAACCGGGACAGGGCTATGGCTACACCTTC.

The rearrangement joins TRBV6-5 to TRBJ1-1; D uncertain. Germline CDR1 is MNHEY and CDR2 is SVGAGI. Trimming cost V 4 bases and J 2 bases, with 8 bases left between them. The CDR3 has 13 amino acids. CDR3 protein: CASSWAGNTEAFF. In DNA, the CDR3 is TGTGCCAGCAGTTGGGCGGGAAACACTGAAGCTTTCTTT.